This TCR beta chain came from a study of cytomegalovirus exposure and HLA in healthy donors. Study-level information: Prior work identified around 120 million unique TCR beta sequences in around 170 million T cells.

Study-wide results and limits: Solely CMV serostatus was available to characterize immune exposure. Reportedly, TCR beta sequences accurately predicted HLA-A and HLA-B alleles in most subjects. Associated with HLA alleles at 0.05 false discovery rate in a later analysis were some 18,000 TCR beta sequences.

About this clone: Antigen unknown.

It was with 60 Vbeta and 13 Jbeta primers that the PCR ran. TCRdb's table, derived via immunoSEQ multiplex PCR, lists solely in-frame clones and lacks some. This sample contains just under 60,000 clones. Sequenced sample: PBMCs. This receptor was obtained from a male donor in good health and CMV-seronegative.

The chain's CDR3 is CASSQGSGGKGYEQYF. CDR3 in DNA: TGCGCCAGCAGCCAAGGTTCAGGGGGCAAAGGATACGAGCAGTACTTC. This rearrangement joins TRBV4-3 to TRBJ2-7; 8 bases are shared with TRBD1. The germline V gene encodes CDR1 LGHNA and CDR2 YSLEER. This CDR3 contains 16 residues. V lost 1 base and J lost 4; bases outside the gene matches: 9.